This is a list of T cell receptor beta chains from one sample in a study of cytomegalovirus exposure and HLA in healthy donors. Sequencing used immunoSEQ multiplex PCR; TCRdb keeps in-frame clones, though not all of them. There are more than 90,000 clones in the sample; around three quarters occur only once, and about 5% lies in the top ten. The specimen was PBMCs. These receptors were obtained from a man aged 50 to 60 in good health and CMV-seropositive. Both conserved end residues are part of each CDR3.

V gene: TRBV6-5
J gene: -
CDR3 protein: CASNVRGKTYEQYF

V gene: TRBV19
J gene: TRBJ2-5
CDR3 protein: CASSIEGRSGGPYQETQYF

V gene: TRBV13
J gene: TRBJ1-2
CDR3 protein: CASSSNTGTQPARGYTF

V gene: TRBV7-9
J gene: TRBJ2-5
CDR3 protein: CASSLVGLPQETQYF

V gene: TRBV6-6
J gene: TRBJ1-5
CDR3 protein: CASSPTDYSNQPQHF

V gene: TRBV5-5
J gene: TRBJ2-2
CDR3 protein: CASSSLNTGELFF

V gene: TRBV28
J gene: TRBJ1-2
CDR3 protein: CASTGNYGYTF

V gene: TRBV25-1
J gene: TRBJ2-7
CDR3 protein: CATLDRRAYEQYF

V gene: TRBV19
J gene: TRBJ2-5
CDR3 protein: CASSIGQAPRETQYF

V gene: TRBV18
J gene: TRBJ1-1
CDR3 protein: CASSPSGAEAFF

V gene: TRBV5-1
J gene: TRBJ2-2
CDR3 protein: CASSWLTGGTGELFF

V gene: TRBV4-1
J gene: TRBJ1-1
CDR3 protein: CASSAQTGRTEAFF

V gene: TRBV5-4
J gene: TRBJ2-5
CDR3 protein: CASSLPEGTSGRYYQETQYF

V gene: TRBV29-1
J gene: TRBJ2-5
CDR3 protein: CSAIWGGLGEQYF

V gene: TRBV10-3
J gene: TRBJ2-2
CDR3 protein: CAISEGSTGSIGELFF

V gene: TRBV5-8
J gene: TRBJ1-2
CDR3 protein: CASRRVPTNYGYTF

V gene: TRBV30
J gene: TRBJ1-1
CDR3 protein: CAWSLNRWTEAFF

V gene: TRBV7-2
J gene: TRBJ1-2
CDR3 protein: CASSLDTGTAPYGYTF

V gene: TRBV7-8
J gene: TRBJ2-1
CDR3 protein: CASTYGQGRDEQFF

V gene: TRBV30
J gene: TRBJ2-1
CDR3 protein: CAWRDRQEQFF

V gene: TRBV4-1
J gene: TRBJ1-3
CDR3 protein: CASSQDLSGAGNTIYF

V gene: TRBV7-2
J gene: TRBJ1-5
CDR3 protein: CASSKRYTGDQPQHF

V gene: TRBV5-5
J gene: TRBJ2-7
CDR3 protein: CASSLEPGPQSEQYF

V gene: TRBV6-5
J gene: TRBJ2-7
CDR3 protein: CASIGLAGDQYEQYF

V gene: TRBV7-2
J gene: TRBJ1-1
CDR3 protein: CASSYRRMNTEAFF

V gene: TRBV6-1
J gene: TRBJ2-1
CDR3 protein: CASQHPSYNEQFF